The rows below give T cell receptor beta chains drawn from one sample of a study of CD8+CD57+ T cells in acquired aplastic anemia. One entry per CDR3 protein results from TCRdb running MiXCR on the reads. The sample lists some 150,000 distinct CDR3 sequences; 70% to 75% were seen once. The sample taken for sequencing was sorted CD4+, CD8+, or CD8+CD57+ T cells (not recorded which) from PBMCs. These receptors all stem from a human donor with aplastic anemia. Both conserved end residues are part of each CDR3. D genes are given only for firm matches. A clone size is listed for some rows: how often the clone was seen (once, few, many), or a class if it is expanded.

v_call	j_call	d_call	clone_size	cdr3_aa	cdr3_nt
TRBV2	TRBJ1-4	TRBD1	once	CASSEGTGETFEKLFF	TGTGCCAGCAGTGAAGGGACAGGGGAGACATTTGAAAAACTGTTTTTT
TRBV20-1	TRBJ2-3	TRBD1	once	CSATTTGVSTDTQYF	TGCAGTGCCACTACCACAGGGGTTAGCACAGATACGCAGTATTTT
TRBV7-2	TRBJ2-5	.	few	CASSLGLQVTTQYF	TGTGCCAGCAGCTTAGGACTACAGGTTACGACCCAGTACTTC
TRBV19	TRBJ1-1	.	.	CASSQQVRTEAFF	TGTGCCAGTAGCCAACAGGTACGGACTGAAGCTTTCTTT
TRBV6-4	TRBJ2-3	TRBD1	medium-sized	CASSGTGGTDTQYF	TGTGCCAGCAGTGGGACAGGGGGCACAGATACGCAGTATTTT
TRBV29-1	TRBJ2-1	.	.	CSVEGHPRDGEQFF	TGCAGCGTAGAGGGACACCCACGGGACGGTGAGCAGTTCTTC
TRBV10-2	TRBJ1-1	.	.	CASSQVPNTEAFF	TGCGCCAGCAGTCAGGTTCCGAACACTGAAGCTTTCTTT
TRBV5-5	TRBJ2-3	.	.	CASSSGIPSTDTQYF	TGTGCCAGCAGTTCAGGGATCCCCAGCACAGATACGCAGTATTTT
TRBV2	TRBJ2-1	.	.	CASRHKDRQAHEQFF	TGTGCCAGCAGGCACAAGGACCGTCAGGCCCATGAGCAGTTCTTC
TRBV7-6	TRBJ1-4	.	.	CASSLENSHSGKLFF	TGTGCCAGCAGCTTAGAGAACAGCCACTCGGGAAAACTGTTTTTT
TRBV15	TRBJ2-7	.	medium-sized	CATSRDRVDEQYF	TGTGCCACCAGCAGAGACAGGGTGGACGAGCAGTACTTC
TRBV20-1	TRBJ2-7	.	few	CSASTGPSYEQYF	TGCAGTGCTAGTACAGGGCCCTCCTACGAGCAGTACTTC
TRBV6-1	TRBJ1-2	.	.	CASSYSLGGAYGYTF	TGTGCCAGCAGTTACTCTTTAGGGGGTGCCTATGGCTACACCTTC
TRBV5-1	TRBJ2-1	.	.	CASSLKYEQFF	TGCGCCAGCAGCTTGAAATACGAGCAGTTCTTC
TRBV29-1	TRBJ1-2	.	few	CGTWTANYGYTF	TGCGGGACCTGGACAGCCAACTATGGCTACACCTTC
TRBV29-1	TRBJ1-5	TRBD1	.	CSVDTDRAYQPQHF	TGCAGCGTTGATACCGACAGGGCTTATCAGCCCCAGCATTTT
TRBV20-1	TRBJ2-2	.	.	CSARDLSTGELFF	TGCAGTGCTAGAGATCTTAGCACCGGGGAGCTGTTTTTT
TRBV4-1	TRBJ1-1	TRBD1	few	CASSRQGAYMNTEAFF	TGCGCCAGCAGCCGACAGGGGGCCTACATGAACACTGAAGCTTTCTTT
TRBV20-1	TRBJ1-2	.	.	CSAKDWRYGYTF	TGCAGTGCTAAGGACTGGCGCTATGGCTACACCTTC
TRBV19	TRBJ1-1	.	.	CASSGPSRTTEAFF	TGTGCCAGTAGTGGACCCTCAAGGACGACTGAAGCTTTCTTT
TRBV4-2	TRBJ2-3	.	.	CASSPPTGESTDTQYF	TGTGCCAGCAGCCCCCCGACGGGGGAGTCCACAGATACGCAGTATTTT
TRBV5-1	TRBJ2-7	.	.	CASSERTSSYEQYF	TGCGCCAGCAGCGAGAGGACTTCCTCCTACGAGCAGTACTTC
TRBV2	TRBJ1-3	.	few	CASSDETSQTIYF	TGTGCCAGCAGTGATGAAACAAGTCAAACCATATATTTT
TRBV9	TRBJ1-6	.	.	CASSGQGSYNSPLHF	TGTGCCAGCAGCGGCCAGGGTTCCTATAATTCACCCCTCCACTTT
TRBV29-1	TRBJ2-5	.	.	CSVGQTYQETQYF	TGCAGCGTTGGCCAGACTTACCAAGAGACCCAGTACTTC
TRBV12-3/TRBV12-4	TRBJ1-6	.	.	CASTAQSSPLHF	TGTGCCAGCACCGCTCAGTCGTCACCCCTCCACTTT
TRBV29-1	TRBJ1-1	.	.	CSVERRQATEAFF	TGCAGCGTTGAACGCAGACAAGCCACTGAAGCTTTCTTT
TRBV20-1	TRBJ1-1	TRBD1	.	CSADAFGTANGAFF	TGCAGTGCCGACGCCTTTGGGACAGCGAATGGGGCTTTCTTT
TRBV19	TRBJ2-1	.	.	CASSIQGGQRGEQFF	TGTGCCAGTAGTATTCAGGGTGGCCAAAGAGGTGAGCAGTTCTTC
TRBV20-1	TRBJ2-1	TRBD1	once	CSFRGDRDYNEQFF	TGCAGTTTTAGGGGTGACAGGGACTACAATGAGCAGTTCTTC
TRBV7-3	TRBJ1-1	.	.	CASSLQGGFEAFF	TGTGCCAGCAGCTTACAGGGAGGATTTGAAGCTTTCTTT
TRBV14	TRBJ2-1	.	.	CASSQVVYDEQFF	TGTGCCAGCAGCCAAGTAGTATACGATGAGCAGTTCTTC
TRBV5-4	TRBJ2-1	TRBD1	.	CASSIGGQGHNEQFF	TGTGCCAGCAGCATAGGGGGACAGGGCCACAATGAGCAGTTCTTT
TRBV20-1	TRBJ1-6	.	once	CSARGSGQPAPLHF	TGCAGTGCTAGAGGGTCCGGGCAGCCTGCGCCCCTCCACTTT
TRBV2	TRBJ1-5	.	few	CASCLGVGQPQHF	TGTGCCAGCTGCCTCGGGGTCGGTCAGCCCCAGCATTTT
TRBV20-1	TRBJ1-2	.	.	CSAIVEADGYTF	TGCAGTGCTATCGTAGAAGCAGATGGCTACACCTTC